Included here is one T cell receptor (beta chain) sequence, with context. The data are from a study of CD8 T cells in Susac syndrome. Germline CDR1 SGHAT, CDR2 FQDESV (reference sequence). CDR3 length equals 16 residues. V lost 6 bases and J 4 bases, leaving 19 bases between the germline ends. A quantity of about 0.45 to 1 ug RNA underwent reverse transcription using random hexamers. TCRdb used MiXCR to reprocess the immunoSEQ multiplex PCR reads, holding one entry per CDR3 protein. This sample yields 55,000 to 70,000 distinct CDR3 sequences, of which 85% to 95% are seen a single time; about 0.22% belongs to the top ten.

This clonotype was obtained from a human donor in good health. The sample consisted of CD8+ T cells from PBMCs. This sequence joins TRBV11-1 and TRBJ2-1, with D possibly matching TRBD1 (7 bases). CDR3 sequence (DNA): TGTGCCAGCAGTCGCGGGACAGTCCCGATATACAATGAGCAGTTCTTC. Translation gives CASSRGTVPIYNEQFF.